These 29 T cell receptor beta chains came from one sample sequenced in a study of blood T cell repertoires in COVID-19. Sequencing was performed with immunoSEQ multiplex PCR; in TCRdb, only in-frame clones are kept and a portion is missing. The repertoire holds about 280,000 clones, around 90% seen once, with about 6.1% in the top ten. Material for sequencing was PBMCs or T cells enriched from blood (not recorded which). The receptors come from a woman in her forties who had recovered from COVID-19.

The chain employs TRBV14 and TRBJ2-3; D gene unclear. The ends were cut back, 0 bases at V and 6 bases at J, with 16 bases in the middle. The CDR3 extends over 16 amino acids. Germline V gives CDR1 SGHDN, CDR2 FVKESK. The DNA of the CDR3 is TGTGCCAGCAGCCAAGACTCAACATCGTTCGTCGATACGCAGTATTTT. It encodes CASSQDSTSFVDTQYF.

The gene calls are TRBV7-2 and TRBJ1-5; TRBD1 matches at 7 bases. The J segment lost 9 bases and the V segment lost 6 bases, leaving 11 bases of the junction unmatched. Germline V gene data show CDR1 as SGHTA and CDR2 as FQGNSA. CDR3 size: 14 residues. CDR3 in amino acids: CASSPQQGQGPQHF. CDR3 nucleotides: TGTGCCAGCAGTCCTCAACAGGGGCAAGGGCCCCAGCATTTT.

The V gene is TRBV21-1, the J gene TRBJ2-7; TRBD1, the table's D call, was not compared with the DNA. TRBV21-1 represents a pseudogene. The CDR3 extends over 19 amino acids. The CDR3 DNA reads TGTGCCAGCAGCAACCACCTTAACTCGGGCCGCAGGGCGACCTACGAGCAGTACTTC. Its translation: CASSNHLNSGRRATYEQYF.

This sequence joins TRBV9 and TRBJ1-6; tentatively, D is TRBD1 (6 bases). The CDR3 loop spans 15 amino acids. Germline values: CDR1 SGDLS, CDR2 YYNGEE. V lost 5 bases and J 7 bases, leaving 16 bases between the germline ends. This CDR3 is CASRLGTGSNSPLHF. The CDR3 DNA reads TGTGCCAGCAGGTTAGGAACAGGGAGCAATTCACCCCTCCACTTT. Combining the CDR3 with reference TRBV9 and TRBJ1-6 gives the whole variable domain DSGVTQTPKHLITATGQRVTLRCSPRSGDLSVYWYQQSLDQGLQFLIQYYNGEERAKGNILERFSAQQFPDLHSELNLSSLELGDSALYFCASRLGTGSNSPLHFGNGTRLTVT.

V usage is TRBV6-2 or TRBV6-3 and J usage is TRBJ2-7, with 10 bases that match TRBD1. V shed 6 bases and J 5 bases; nucleotides not matched to a gene: 7. Per germline, CDR1 MNHEY and CDR2 SVGEGT. The CDR3 sequence is 14 residues long. The CDR3 loop reads CASSRGTGANEQYF. For the CDR3, the DNA is TGTGCCAGCAGCAGAGGGACAGGGGCAAACGAGCAGTACTTC.

The genes are TRBV28 and TRBJ1-2; D uncertain. Germline-derived CDR1 and CDR2 are MDHEN and SYDVKM. The CDR3 runs to 14 residues. Deletions cut 5 bases from V and 4 bases from J, with 14 bases between. The CDR3 DNA reads TGTGCCAGCAGTACCCCGCCCGGGAGCTATGGCTACACCTTC. Encoded protein: CASSTPPGSYGYTF.

This sequence joins TRBV2 and TRBJ1-1, with TRBD1 matching 9 bases. CDR3 length: 14 amino acids. V lost 7 bases, J lost 0 bases, and 3 bases stayed unmatched. Germline V gene data show CDR1 as SNHLY and CDR2 as FYNNEI. The CDR3 loop is CASTGTGLNTEAFF. The CDR3 coding sequence is TGTGCCAGCACCGGGACAGGGCTGAACACTGAAGCTTTCTTT.

The V gene is TRBV5-6, the J gene TRBJ1-4; D possibly corresponds to TRBD1 (5 bases). The V gene's germline CDR1 is SGHDT and CDR2 YYEEEE. V was shortened by 0 bases and J by 5 bases, with 8 bases between the two germline ends. The CDR3 covers 14 residues. This chain's CDR3 is CASSLGQLNEKLFF. CDR3 DNA: TGTGCCAGCAGCTTGGGACAGTTAAATGAAAAACTGTTTTTT.

This clone was recorded a few times. This chain joins TRBV4-2 and TRBJ2-7, with 7 positions matching TRBD1. The V and J ends lost 0 bases and 2 bases, in that order; junction bases with no gene match: 4. This CDR3 contains 15 residues. The V gene's germline CDR1 is LGHNA and CDR2 YNFKEQ. The CDR3 loop is CASSQDWTGPYEQYF. DNA of the CDR3: TGTGCCAGCAGCCAAGATTGGACAGGACCCTACGAGCAGTACTTC.

This clone is a singleton in its sample. This chain links TRBV24-1 with TRBJ2-5; 13 bases line up with TRBD2. The CDR3 totals 18 residues. The germline V gene has CDR1 KGHDR and CDR2 SFDVKD. V was pared by 4 bases and J by 1 base, with 8 bases of the junction left unmatched. CDR3 DNA sequence: TGTGCCACCAGTGACCCTACTAGCGGGAGGGTAAGCCAAGAGACCCAGTACTTC. This sequence encodes CATSDPTSGRVSQETQYF.

This clone was seen more than once but under ten times. The chain couples TRBV6-4 to TRBJ2-1; 9 bases agree with TRBD1. V shed 5 bases, J shed 2 bases, and the junction held 4 bases outside the gene matches. Germline-derived CDR1 and CDR2 are MRHNA and SNTAGT. The CDR3 is made up of 15 amino acids. For the CDR3, the DNA is TGTGCCAGCAGTCCCGGGACAGGGACCTACAATGAGCAGTTCTTC. The encoded protein is CASSPGTGTYNEQFF.

The chain joins TRBV7-8 to TRBJ2-5, with TRBD2 matching over 7 bases. The CDR3 totals 16 residues. Germline CDR1 SGHVS, CDR2 FQNEAQ. The V segment lost 5 bases and the J segment 5 bases; nucleotides outside the gene matches: 14. Here the CDR3 reads CASSPFDSGFRETQYF. The CDR3 nucleotides are TGTGCCAGCAGCCCCTTTGATAGCGGGTTCAGGGAGACCCAGTACTTC.

The chain couples TRBV7-3 to TRBJ2-5; unclear D gene. Germline V lookup: CDR1 SGHTA, CDR2 FQGTGA. This CDR3 has 15 residues. V was trimmed by 0 bases and J by 4 bases, leaving 12 bases between them. Written as DNA, the CDR3 is TGTGCCAGCAGCTTAACTACCTCACTTGGAGAGACCCAGTACTTC. Translation: CASSLTTSLGETQYF.

The genes are TRBV19 and TRBJ1-5; D unclear. V lost 9 bases and J lost 5, with 14 bases in between. From germline, CDR1 is LNHDA and CDR2 SQIVND (reference sequence). This CDR3 has 13 residues. DNA for the CDR3: TGTGCCAGCCAGCAACCAGGCGATCAGCCCCAGCATTTT. Translated, it gives CASQQPGDQPQHF.

The V call is TRBV7-2, the J call TRBJ2-5; TRBD2 matches 7 bases. Germline V gene lookup returns CDR1 SGHTA and CDR2 FQGNSA. This CDR3 has 19 amino acids. V was pared by 3 bases and J by 0 bases, with 16 bases of the junction left unmatched. The CDR3 is CASSFMGLAEYWNQETQYF. In DNA form, the CDR3 reads TGTGCCAGCAGCTTTATGGGCCTAGCGGAGTACTGGAACCAAGAGACCCAGTACTTC.

The CDR3 loop is CASSPGQMNTEAFF. CDR3 coding DNA: TGTGCCAGCAGTCCTGGACAGATGAACACTGAAGCTTTCTTT. This chain joins TRBV28 and TRBJ1-1, with TRBD1 as a possible D gene (6 bases). CDR3 size: 14 residues. Trimming pared 5 bases from V and 0 bases from J, leaving 10 bases between. Per the germline V gene, CDR1 is MDHEN and CDR2 is SYDVKM.

This clone has only one observation. The chain carries TRBV23-1 and TRBJ2-5; 7 nucleotides match TRBD2. TRBV23-1 is classed as an ORF, of uncertain function. V was pared by 6 bases and J by 2 bases, with 9 bases of the junction left unmatched. The CDR3 contains 15 residues. This CDR3 reads CASRAGLAAQETQYF. The CDR3 DNA follows: TGCGCCAGCAGGGCGGGGCTAGCGGCTCAAGAGACCCAGTACTTC.

The chain employs TRBV2 and TRBJ2-2; 9 bases line up with TRBD2. J gave up 3 bases and V 6 bases, and 2 bases lay outside the gene matches. Germline CDR1 reads SNHLY; CDR2 reads FYNNEI. CDR3 size: 14 residues. CDR3 DNA sequence: TGTGCCAGCAGCACTAGCGGGCACACCGGGGAGCTGTTTTTT. Its translation is CASSTSGHTGELFF.

The gene calls are TRBV11-3 and TRBJ2-2; 7 bases map to TRBD1. CDR3 length: 13 amino acids. Unmatched junction bases numbered 6, after V lost 6 bases and J lost 8 bases. Germline V gene sequence: CDR1 SGHNT, CDR2 YENEEA. The CDR3 reads CASRETGRGELFF. As DNA, the CDR3 is TGTGCCAGCAGGGAGACAGGGAGAGGGGAGCTGTTTTTT.

V is TRBV5-4 and J is TRBJ2-1, with 8 nucleotides matching TRBD2. This CDR3 is built from 17 residues. CDR1 and CDR2 (germline): SGHNT, YYREEE (reference sequence). J gave up 1 base and V 4 bases, and 10 bases lay outside the gene matches. CDR3 amino acids: CASSLGLVGSSYNEQFF. CDR3 sequence (DNA): TGTGCCAGCAGCCTGGGACTAGTGGGTTCATCCTACAATGAGCAGTTCTTC.

This rearrangement joins TRBV10-3 to TRBJ2-1; possibly TRBD2 for D (5 bases). This CDR3 is 13 amino acids long. The V end was cut by 3 bases, the J end by 8 bases, with 11 bases between. Germline CDR1 ENHRY, CDR2 SYGVKD. In nucleotides, the CDR3 is TGTGCCATCAGTGAAATAGAGGGCGATGAGCAGTTCTTC. It codes for CAISEIEGDEQFF.

The chain couples TRBV7-2 to TRBJ2-7; TRBD1 matches 8 bases. V lost 2 bases, J lost 5 bases, and 8 bases stayed unmatched. CDR3 length: 15 amino acids. Germline CDR1 and CDR2: SGHTA and FQGNSA. CDR3 region: CASSLYGTGRDEQYF. The CDR3 nucleotides read TGTGCCAGCAGCTTATACGGGACAGGCAGGGACGAGCAGTACTTC.

V gene TRBV7-2 combines with J gene TRBJ1-6, with D possibly TRBD1 on 5 matching bases. Germline CDR1 SGHTA, CDR2 FQGNSA. The CDR3 covers 14 residues. V lost 3 bases and J 7 bases, leaving 10 bases between the germline ends. CDR3 nucleotide sequence: TGTGCCAGCAGCTTCGGGACTACGAATTCACCCCTCCACTTT. Amino acid sequence: CASSFGTTNSPLHF.

The chain has TRBV6-5 and TRBJ2-1; 13 nucleotides align to TRBD2. V was clipped by 8 bases and J by 7 bases; unmatched bases: 5. Germline CDR1 reads MNHEY; CDR2 reads SVGAGI. This CDR3 region has 14 residues. The CDR3 nucleotides are TGTGCCAGCGCACTAGCGGGAGGGTCAAATGAGCAGTTCTTC. Translating gives CASALAGGSNEQFF.

V usage is TRBV11-3 and J usage is TRBJ2-3; 7 nucleotides agree with TRBD1. CDR1 is SGHNT, CDR2 YENEEA, per germline. The CDR3 is made up of 16 amino acids. V lost 1 base to trimming and J lost 4 bases; unmatched junction nucleotides: 8. The CDR3 DNA reads as TGTGCCAGCAGCTTAGGACAGGGAAGGGTAGCAGATACGCAGTATTTT. Amino acid sequence: CASSLGQGRVADTQYF.

The genes are TRBV18 and TRBJ2-2, with 9 bases aligning to TRBD1. The CDR3 covers 15 residues. The junction had 2 bases not matched to a gene; V was cut back by 5 bases and J by 1 base. Germline-derived CDR1 and CDR2 are KGHSH and LQKENI. The CDR3 spells CASSMDRGNTGELFF. The DNA for the CDR3 is TGTGCCAGCTCAATGGACAGGGGGAACACCGGGGAGCTGTTTTTT.

V and J are TRBV7-2 and TRBJ1-1; 8 nucleotides match TRBD1. The germline V gene has CDR1 SGHTA and CDR2 FQGNSA. The CDR3 loop spans 13 amino acids. V gave up 3 bases and J gave up 11 bases; unmatched junction bases: 8. This CDR3 is CASSLTGVTDAFF. Written as DNA, the CDR3 is TGTGCCAGCAGCTTGACAGGGGTCACCGACGCTTTCTTT.

This chain joins TRBV3-1 (or the pseudogene TRBV3-2) and TRBJ2-1, with 12 bases identical to TRBD2. Unmatched junction bases numbered 9, after V lost 1 base and J lost 8 bases. This CDR3 is 17 amino acids long. Germline CDR1 LGHDT, CDR2 YNNKEL (reference sequence). In DNA form, the CDR3 reads TGTGCCAGCAGCCAAGGGGCTAGCGGGAGGGCCGGGTATGAGCAGTTCTTC. Its translation: CASSQGASGRAGYEQFF.

In the case of this clone: Other DNA sequences within the sample encode an identical CDR3. The chain uses TRBV20-1 and TRBJ1-1; D gene unclear. This CDR3 comprises 11 residues. V shed 2 bases and J shed 1 base, with 2 bases lying between them. Per germline, CDR1 DFQATT and CDR2 SNEGSKA (reference sequence). The CDR3 DNA is TGCAGTGCTAGACAGAACACTGAAGCTTTCTTT. The encoded protein is CSARQNTEAFF.